This T cell receptor beta chain derives from a study of type 1 regulatory T cells. Study-level background: T-allo10 is an in vitro-generated, Tr1-enriched CD4 T cell product specific for alloantigen.

From the reads, TCRdb called clonotypes with MiXCR, one entry per CDR3 protein. Among 68,000 or so distinct CDR3 sequences, 45% to 50% were seen once, and the ten largest hold roughly 2.2%. Per the germline V gene, CDR1 is DFQATT and CDR2 is SNEGSKA (reference sequence). CDR3 length: 14 amino acids. The V segment lost 0 bases and the J segment 2 bases; nucleotides outside the gene matches: 3. As concerns this clonotype: The antigen is unknown.

The chain combines TRBV20-1 with TRBJ1-2; 7 positions agree with TRBD1. Sequenced sample: cultured non-Tr1 T cells, either the whole culture or a sorted T cell fraction (not recorded which). The sequence was obtained from a human donor in good health. CDR3 sequence reads: CSARDPDRNYGYTF. CDR3 DNA sequence: TGCAGTGCTAGAGATCCGGACAGGAACTATGGCTACACCTTC.